The next 25 T cell receptor beta chains were all read from a single sample in a study of OX40 agonist ivuxolimab in advanced cancers. Libraries were prepared by immunoSEQ multiplex PCR; TCRdb keeps only in-frame clonotypes and omits some of them. The profile covers about 79,000 clones, with about 90% appearing a single time and 9.5% to 12% taken by the ten largest. The material was CD4+ or CD8+ T cells sorted from blood, obtained in a trial of the OX40 agonist ivuxolimab. The receptors here all came from an adult with an advanced solid tumor such as melanoma, head and neck, liver or kidney cancer.

This clone appeared once. V usage is TRBV25-1 and J usage is TRBJ1-1, with a possible D match to TRBD1 (5 bases). The CDR3 extends over 15 amino acids. Trimming pared 6 bases from V and 7 bases from J, leaving 21 bases between. Germline V lookup: CDR1 MGHDK, CDR2 SYGVNS. The CDR3 coding sequence is TGTGCCAGCAGGGGGGGTGGCCAGGGATTCCTTGAAGCTTTCTTT. It codes for CASRGGGQGFLEAFF.

The chain joins TRBV19 to TRBJ1-1; D remains ambiguous. The germline V gene has CDR1 LNHDA and CDR2 SQIVND (reference sequence). V shed 3 bases and J shed 7 bases, with 9 bases lying between them. CDR3 size: 12 residues. CDR3 nucleotides: TGTGCCAGTAGTATGTTAAGAGGTGAAGCTTTCTTT. Its protein is CASSMLRGEAFF.

As to this clone: Germline is not matched at one junction end, which may reflect a read error. The rearrangement joins TRBV5-1 to TRBJ2-7, with a possible D match to TRBD2 (6 bases). The length of the CDR3 is 10 residues. Germline V CDR1 and CDR2: SGHRS, YFSETQ. In DNA, the CDR3 is TGCGCCAACCCGTCGGGGGAGCTATTCTTC. Its protein is CANPSGELFF.

The genes are TRBV4-1 and TRBJ2-1, with D perhaps being TRBD1 or TRBD2 (5 bases each). This CDR3 has 17 residues. Trimming removed 4 bases at V and 1 base at J, with 17 bases between. Germline V gives CDR1 MGHRA, CDR2 YSYEKL. CDR3 region: CASSRTLSEGSYNEQFF. The DNA for the CDR3 is TGCGCCAGCAGCCGGACCTTGTCCGAGGGGTCCTACAATGAGCAGTTCTTC.

This clone has just one count. The CDR3 loop reads CSVVRSGTYEQYF. CDR3 sequence (DNA): TGCAGCGTTGTCAGGTCAGGGACCTACGAGCAGTACTTC. The rearrangement links TRBV29-1 to TRBJ2-7, with D perhaps TRBD1 (5 bases). The CDR3 is 13 residues long. Germline values: CDR1 SQVTM, CDR2 ANQGSEA. Trimming removed 4 bases from V and 2 bases from J, with 12 bases in between.

The rearrangement links TRBV5-1 to TRBJ2-7; TRBD2 matches at 11 bases. Germline assignment: CDR1 SGHRS and CDR2 YFSETQ. Trimming cost V 7 bases and J 3 bases; bases outside gene matches: 6. This CDR3 is built from 14 residues. CDR3 DNA: TGCGCCAGCGGGGCCGGGACTAGCGGCTACGAGCAGTACTTC. Translated: CASGAGTSGYEQYF.

The V call is TRBV13, the J call TRBJ1-1, with D possibly being TRBD1 (5 bases). V dropped 5 bases and J dropped 5 bases, with 21 bases sitting between them. This CDR3 spans 16 amino acids. Germline CDR1 reads PRHDT; CDR2 reads FYEKMQ (reference sequence). The CDR3 spells CASSPSLGGFQTEAFF. The CDR3 nucleotides are TGTGCCAGCAGCCCGAGTCTCGGGGGGTTCCAGACTGAAGCTTTCTTT.

The gene calls are TRBV5-6 and TRBJ2-3; the match to TRBD2 covers 8 bases. The V gene end was trimmed by 0 bases and the J gene end by 1 base; junction bases not matched to a gene: 4. The CDR3 consists of 16 residues. Looked up from germline, CDR1 is SGHDT and CDR2 is YYEEEE. CDR3 residues: CASSLAVRGGTDTQYF. The CDR3 DNA is TGTGCCAGCAGCTTGGCGGTGCGGGGGGGCACAGATACGCAGTATTTT.

The chain combines TRBV2 with TRBJ1-5; D is undetermined. CDR1 and CDR2 (germline): SNHLY, FYNNEI. Trimming left V 3 bases short and J 0 bases short, with 6 bases between. The CDR3 totals 14 residues. CDR3 region: CASSDPYSNQPQHF. DNA for the CDR3: TGTGCCAGCAGTGACCCTTATAGCAATCAGCCCCAGCATTTT.

The rearrangement links TRBV4-3 to TRBJ2-7; 9 positions agree with TRBD1. Germline CDR1 LGHNA, CDR2 YSLEER. V shed 4 bases and J 3 bases; nucleotides not matched to a gene: 7. The CDR3 has 15 residues. The CDR3 protein is CASSPLTGGHYEQYF. The CDR3 DNA follows: TGCGCCAGCAGCCCGTTGACAGGGGGGCACTACGAGCAGTACTTC.

The CDR3 nucleotides read TGTGCCAGCAGCGTAGTGGGACAGGGGGTGAATGAGCAGTTCTTC. As protein: CASSVVGQGVNEQFF. The V gene is TRBV9, the J gene TRBJ2-1, with TRBD1 matching 11 bases. Germline CDR1 and CDR2: SGDLS and YYNGEE. The CDR3 covers 15 residues. Germline trimming cut 0 bases from V and 7 bases from J; bases unmatched to any gene: 3.

CDR3 bases: TGTGCCAGCAGTTTACCTGTGATGAACACTGAAGCTTTCTTT. Its translation: CASSLPVMNTEAFF. The chain combines TRBV27 with TRBJ1-1; D not resolved. Germline values: CDR1 MNHEY, CDR2 SMNVEV (reference sequence). This CDR3 is built from 14 residues. Between the trimmed V and J ends, which lost 2 bases and 0 bases, there was a span of 7 bases.

The V call is TRBV7-2, the J call TRBJ2-2; D uncertain. Trimming took 2 bases from V and 3 from J, leaving 4 bases between them. This CDR3 has 13 amino acids. Germline V gives CDR1 SGHTA, CDR2 FQGNSA. In nucleotides, the CDR3 is TGTGCCAGCAGCTTAAGTTACACCGGGGAGCTGTTTTTT. Translating it yields CASSLSYTGELFF.

This chain uses TRBV27 with TRBJ2-1; 9 bases map to TRBD2. CDR3 length equals 17 residues. Germline V gene lookup returns CDR1 MNHEY and CDR2 SMNVEV (reference sequence). The V and J ends lost 4 bases and 7 bases, in that order; junction bases with no gene match: 14. This CDR3 reads CASSSGSAGGPYNEQFF. In DNA, the CDR3 is TGTGCCAGCAGTTCGGGCTCAGCGGGGGGACCATATAATGAGCAGTTCTTC.

V gene TRBV11-2 combines with J gene TRBJ2-7; weak D call: TRBD2 (6 bases). Germline assignment: CDR1 SGHAT and CDR2 FQNNGV. The CDR3 totals 13 residues. V gave up 4 bases and J gave up 3 bases, with 10 bases separating them. As DNA, the CDR3 is TGTGCCAGCAGCTCGGGACTGCACTACGAGCAGTACTTC. Its protein is CASSSGLHYEQYF. The entire variable domain, with the rest obtained from reference TRBV11-2 and TRBJ2-7, is as follows: EAGVAQSPRYKIIEKRQSVAFWCNPISGHATLYWYQQILGQGPKLLIQFQNNGVVDDSQLPKDRFSAERLKGVDSTLKIQPAKLEDSAVYLCASSSGLHYEQYFGPGTRLTVT.

The gene calls are TRBV27 and TRBJ1-1; no clear D gene. CDR1 and CDR2 from the germline V gene are MNHEY and SMNVEV (reference sequence). The CDR3 has 13 amino acids. Trimming removed 1 base from V and 4 bases from J, with 7 bases in between. CDR3 sequence: CASSLWLATEAFF. CDR3 DNA: TGTGCCAGCAGTTTATGGCTAGCCACTGAAGCTTTCTTT.

This sequence joins TRBV27 and TRBJ2-1; D is unresolved. The germline V gene encodes CDR1 MNHEY and CDR2 SMNVEV (reference sequence). With 7 bases removed from V and 5 bases from J, the gap between germline ends came to 18 bases. This CDR3 has 15 amino acids. The CDR3 spells CASTGLLDPNNEQFF. CDR3 in DNA: TGTGCCAGCACAGGATTACTGGACCCAAACAATGAGCAGTTCTTC.

The CDR3 nucleotides read TGCGCCAGCAGCATACCCTTAGCGGGGGATTCTTCCTACGAGCAGTACTTC. Protein sequence: CASSIPLAGDSSYEQYF. The V and J genes are TRBV5-1 and TRBJ2-7, with 9 bases that match TRBD2. Trimming removed 4 bases from V and 1 base from J; junction bases left unmatched: 12. CDR3 length: 17 amino acids. Germline V lookup: CDR1 SGHRS, CDR2 YFSETQ.

The chain carries TRBV28 and TRBJ2-1; 7 nucleotides align to TRBD2. CDR1 MDHEN and CDR2 SYDVKM come from the germline V gene. This CDR3 comprises 13 residues. The ends lost 8 bases at V and 5 bases at J; junction bases unmatched: 6. The CDR3 DNA follows: TGTGCCAGCCGATCCCGGGAGGACAATGAGCAGTTCTTC. Translated: CASRSREDNEQFF.

This chain links TRBV13 with TRBJ2-3; D is perhaps TRBD1 or TRBD2 (5 bases each). V gave up 4 bases and J gave up 3 bases, with 14 bases separating them. Looked up from germline, CDR1 is PRHDT and CDR2 is FYEKMQ (reference sequence). The CDR3 sequence is 15 residues long. The CDR3 DNA sequence: TGTGCCAGCAGCTCCATGGGGGAAAGAACAGATACGCAGTATTTT. Its protein product is CASSSMGERTDTQYF. Combining the CDR3 with reference TRBV13 and TRBJ2-3 gives the whole variable domain AAGVIQSPRHLIKEKRETATLKCYPIPRHDTVYWYQQGPGQDPQFLISFYEKMQSDKGSIPDRFSAQQFSDYHSELNMSSLELGDSALYFCASSSMGERTDTQYFGPGTRLTVL.

The chain couples TRBV7-9 to TRBJ2-1; TRBD2 might be the D (6 bases). CDR3 length equals 16 residues. V dropped 3 bases and J dropped 2 bases, with 14 bases sitting between them. The germline CDR1 and CDR2 sequences are SEHNR and FQNEAQ (reference sequence). The CDR3 region is CASSFYTGVPYNEQFF. DNA for the CDR3: TGTGCCAGCAGCTTCTATACGGGGGTACCCTACAATGAGCAGTTCTTC.

J is TRBJ1-2 and V is TRBV10-3; maybe TRBD1 (5 bases). This CDR3 is 16 amino acids long. CDR1 ENHRY and CDR2 SYGVKD come from the germline V gene. Between the trimmed V and J ends, which lost 0 bases and 3 bases, there was a span of 14 bases. CDR3 loop: CAISESWVGDDYGYTF. For the CDR3, the DNA is TGTGCCATCAGTGAGTCCTGGGTCGGGGACGACTATGGCTACACCTTC.

The chain joins TRBV4-1 to TRBJ2-7; maybe TRBD2 (5 bases). Germline values: CDR1 MGHRA, CDR2 YSYEKL. This CDR3 has 14 amino acids. V was cut by 1 base and J by 0 bases, with 7 bases left in between. The CDR3 here is CASSQVGSSYEQYF. The DNA of the CDR3 is TGCGCCAGCAGCCAAGTTGGGAGCTCCTACGAGCAGTACTTC.

V usage is TRBV4-1 and J usage is TRBJ2-7; 9 nucleotides align to TRBD2. Unmatched junction bases numbered 2, after V lost 3 bases and J lost 2 bases. The germline gives CDR1 MGHRA, CDR2 YSYEKL. The CDR3 loop spans 14 amino acids. Here the CDR3 reads CASSQQREAYEQYF. The CDR3 DNA follows: TGCGCCAGCAGCCAGCAGCGGGAGGCCTACGAGCAGTACTTC.

The gene calls are TRBV7-3 and TRBJ1-1; a possible D gene is TRBD1 (5 bases). The V gene's germline CDR1 is SGHTA and CDR2 FQGTGA. Trimming took off 2 bases at V and 0 bases at J, with 13 bases between the two ends. The CDR3 is 16 amino acids. CDR3 coding DNA: TGTGCCAGCAGCTTAGGTTTAGCCAGGGTGAACACTGAAGCTTTCTTT. It codes for CASSLGLARVNTEAFF. Full variable domain (outside the CDR3, taken from reference TRBV7-3 and TRBJ1-1): GAGVSQTPSNKVTEKGKYVELRCDPISGHTALYWYRQSLGQGPEFLIYFQGTGAADDSGLPNDRFFAVRPEGSVSTLKIQRTERGDSAVYLCASSLGLARVNTEAFFGQGTRLTVV.